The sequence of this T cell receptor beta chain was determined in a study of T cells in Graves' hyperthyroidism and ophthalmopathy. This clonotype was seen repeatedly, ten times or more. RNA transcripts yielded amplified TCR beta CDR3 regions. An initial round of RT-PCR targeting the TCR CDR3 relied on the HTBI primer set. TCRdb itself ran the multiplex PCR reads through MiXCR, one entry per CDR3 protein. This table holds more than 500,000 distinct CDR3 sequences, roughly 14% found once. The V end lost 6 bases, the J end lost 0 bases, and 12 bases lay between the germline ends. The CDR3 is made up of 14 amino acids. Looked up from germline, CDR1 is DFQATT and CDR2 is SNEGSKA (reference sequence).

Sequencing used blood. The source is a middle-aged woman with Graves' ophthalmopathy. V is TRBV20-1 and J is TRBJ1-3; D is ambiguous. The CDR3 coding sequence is TGCAGTGCCCTCCCAGGAAGCTCTGGAAACACCATATATTTT. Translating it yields CSALPGSSGNTIYF.